A selection of T cell receptor beta chains follows, all from one sample in a study of shared clonotypes between healthy human individuals. This table comes from immunoSEQ multiplex PCR, and its TCRdb copy is limited to in-frame clones, with some not included. In the table there are some 1 million clones, under 80% of which are singletons. The sample consisted of memory CD4+ T cells sorted from blood. Receptor source: a man younger than 30 in good health. CDR3s include the opening cysteine and the closing phenylalanine or tryptophan. D genes are given only for firm matches. Part of the rows lack a size; the others show once, few, many or a class for expanded clones.

TRBV2,-,-,TRBJ2-7,CASRGLPHEQYF,TGTGCCAGCAGGGGACTCCCCCACGAGCAGTACTTC
TRBV7-2,TRBD2,-,TRBJ2-3,CASSLAGTSGADTQYF,TGTGCCAGCAGCTTAGCGGGTACTAGCGGTGCAGATACGCAGTATTTT
TRBV27,TRBD2,-,TRBJ2-7,CASRNPTGGRSYEQYF,TGTGCCAGCAGGAACCCTACGGGGGGGCGCTCCTACGAGCAGTACTTC
TRBV27,-,-,TRBJ1-1,CASSLGTVNTEAFF,TGTGCCAGCAGTTTAGGGACGGTGAACACTGAAGCTTTCTTT
TRBV10-3,-,-,TRBJ1-2,CAISESQDYGYTF,TGTGCCATCAGTGAGTCACAGGACTATGGCTACACCTTC
TRBV18,TRBD1,-,TRBJ2-7,CASSPDRGTAEQYF,TGTGCCAGCTCACCAGACAGGGGAACTGCCGAGCAGTACTTC
TRBV5-5,-,-,TRBJ1-6,CASSLVRANSPLHF,TGTGCCAGCAGCTTGGTCCGGGCTAATTCACCCCTCCACTTT
TRBV30,-,-,TRBJ1-2,CAWSYLPSGGYTF,TGTGCCTGGAGTTATCTACCTTCAGGTGGCTACACCTTC
TRBV2,-,many,TRBJ2-1,CASQWGLYNEQFF,TGTGCCAGCCAGTGGGGCCTCTACAATGAGCAGTTCTTC
TRBV6-5,TRBD1,-,TRBJ1-2,CASRSTGGANYGYTF,TGTGCCAGCAGATCAACAGGGGGCGCGAACTATGGCTACACCTTC
TRBV4-3,-,-,TRBJ2-1,CASSQGGRDYNEQFF,TGCGCCAGCAGCCAAGGGGGCCGCGACTACAATGAGCAGTTCTTC
TRBV11-2,-,-,TRBJ2-4,CASSKLDSIQYF,TGTGCCAGCAGTAAACTAGACTCCATTCAGTACTTC
TRBV11-3,TRBD2,-,TRBJ2-5,CASSLDGTSGGQTQYF,TGTGCCAGCAGCTTAGACGGGACTAGCGGGGGGCAGACCCAGTACTTC
TRBV19,-,many,TRBJ2-1,CASRATSGKQFF,TGTGCCAGTAGGGCCACGTCAGGGAAGCAGTTCTTC
TRBV19,-,-,TRBJ1-4,CANKQGTNEKLFF,TGTGCCAATAAACAGGGCACTAATGAAAAACTGTTTTTT
TRBV28,-,many,TRBJ2-7,CASSRTYEQYF,TGTGCCAGCAGCCGAACCTACGAGCAGTACTTC
TRBV6-6,-,-,TRBJ2-5,CASTVSMWATETQYF,TGTGCCAGCACCGTATCGATGTGGGCTACAGAGACCCAGTACTTC
TRBV18,-,-,TRBJ1-5,CASSLSWTRYNQPQHF,TGTGCCAGCTCACTCTCATGGACACGGTACAATCAGCCCCAGCATTTT
TRBV7-2,-,-,TRBJ1-2,CASSLTFFNYGYTF,TGTGCCAGCAGCTTGACTTTCTTTAACTATGGCTACACCTTC
TRBV28,TRBD1,-,TRBJ1-6,CASSRGTGGPSPLHF,TGTGCCAGCAGCCGGGGGACAGGGGGCCCCTCACCCCTCCACTTT
TRBV5-6,-,few,TRBJ2-6,CASSLLLLGANVLTF,TGTGCCAGCAGCTTGCTCCTACTTGGGGCCAACGTCCTGACTTTC
TRBV18,-,few,TRBJ1-1,CASSPQGSDTEAFF,TGTGCCAGCTCACCACAGGGGAGTGACACTGAAGCTTTCTTT
TRBV6-4,-,-,TRBJ1-6,CASSDLVGETGRSSYNSPLHF,TGTGCCAGCAGCGACCTTGTAGGGGAGACAGGACGGAGTTCCTATAATTCACCCCTCCACTTT
TRBV7-8,-,-,TRBJ2-7,CASSLPALSASSYEQYF,TGTGCCAGCAGCTTACCGGCCTTATCCGCATCCTCCTACGAGCAGTACTTC
TRBV11-2,TRBD1,-,TRBJ1-1,CASSPNRPGTALNEAFF,TGTGCCAGCAGCCCCAATCGCCCCGGGACAGCACTTAACGAAGCTTTCTTT